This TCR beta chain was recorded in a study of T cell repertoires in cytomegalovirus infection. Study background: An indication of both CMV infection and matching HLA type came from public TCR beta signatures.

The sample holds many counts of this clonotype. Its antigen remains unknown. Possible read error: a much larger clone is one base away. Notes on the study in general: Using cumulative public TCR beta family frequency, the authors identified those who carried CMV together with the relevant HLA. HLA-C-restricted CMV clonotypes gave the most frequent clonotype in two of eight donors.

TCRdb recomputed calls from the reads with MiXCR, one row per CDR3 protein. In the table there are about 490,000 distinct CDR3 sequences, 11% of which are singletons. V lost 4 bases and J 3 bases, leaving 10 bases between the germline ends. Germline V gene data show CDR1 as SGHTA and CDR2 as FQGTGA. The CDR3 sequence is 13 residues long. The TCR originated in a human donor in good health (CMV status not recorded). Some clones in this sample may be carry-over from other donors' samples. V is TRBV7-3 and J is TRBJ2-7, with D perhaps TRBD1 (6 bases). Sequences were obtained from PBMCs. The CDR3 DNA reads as TGTGCCAGCAGCTCCGGACAGTACTACGAGCAGTACTTC. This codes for CASSSGQYYEQYF.